One sample yielded the 2 T cell receptor beta chains listed below, sequenced in a study of blood T cell repertoires in COVID-19. Assay: immunoSEQ multiplex PCR; the TCRdb copy retains only in-frame clones and omits some. This sample has around 21,000 clones, with about four fifths found just once. Material for sequencing was peripheral blood. The source of these receptors is a man older than 75 with acute or convalescent COVID-19.

CDR3: CASGLVTPGRGEQNEQFF. The CDR3 DNA reads as TGTGCTAGTGGTTTGGTAACCCCGGGCCGCGGGGAGCAAAATGAGCAGTTCTTC. V usage is TRBV12-5 and J usage is TRBJ2-1, with D maybe TRBD2 (6 bases). Germline V CDR1 and CDR2: LGHNT, FRNRAP. This CDR3 spans 18 amino acids. V shed 0 bases and J shed 7 bases, with 22 bases lying between them.

This sequence joins TRBV19 and TRBJ2-1; tentatively, D is TRBD1 (5 bases). This CDR3 has 14 amino acids. Between the trimmed V and J ends, which lost 7 bases and 0 bases, there was a span of 10 bases. Germline CDR1 and CDR2: LNHDA and SQIVND (reference sequence). CDR3 residues: CASTPTASYNEQFF. In DNA, the CDR3 is TGTGCCAGTACCCCGACAGCCTCCTACAATGAGCAGTTCTTC.